This TCR beta chain appears in the sequencing data of a study of blood T cells in healthy people across ages. This clonotype appeared once. Primers used in a second PCR of about 7 to 12 cycles were a sample-barcoded 5' primer and a J-beta primer mix. In TCRdb, the 5' RACE reads were re-called with MiXCR into one record per CDR3 protein. This sample carries about 970,000 distinct CDR3 sequences, 51% of them seen once, and the ten largest clones take about a fifth. The CDR3 has 13 residues. The V end lost 5 bases, the J end lost 2 bases, and 10 bases lay between the germline ends. The germline V gene has CDR1 SQVTM and CDR2 ANQGSEA.

Source material: blood. The source is an older woman in good health. The chain links TRBV29-1 to TRBJ1-3; a possible D gene is TRBD1 (5 bases). The CDR3 sequence: CSVPQGPGNTIYF. DNA of the CDR3: TGCAGCGTTCCTCAGGGTCCTGGAAACACCATATATTTT. Full variable domain (rest looked up from reference TRBV29-1 and TRBJ1-3): SAVISQKPSRDICQRGTSLTIQCQVDSQVTMMFWYRQQPGQSLTLIATANQGSEATYESGFVIDKFPISRPNLTFSTLTVSNMSPEDSSIYLCSVPQGPGNTIYFGEGSWLTVV.